These 14 T cell receptor beta chains were all obtained from the same sample, sequenced in a study of blood T cell repertoires in COVID-19. Produced via immunoSEQ multiplex PCR; TCRdb's table is partial and in-frame only. This sample yields some 300,000 clones, of which roughly 91% are seen a single time; 1.8% belongs to the top ten. Source material: peripheral blood. All receptors come from a woman aged 30 to 39 with COVID-19, enrolled during active disease.

The V gene is TRBV2, the J gene TRBJ2-3; TRBD2 is a possible D gene (6 bases). This CDR3 has 16 residues. Germline V gene data show CDR1 as SNHLY and CDR2 as FYNNEI. Deletions cut 6 bases from V and 1 base from J, with 17 bases between. CDR3 residues: CASRLDRDSGTDTQYF. CDR3 nucleotide sequence: TGTGCCAGCAGATTAGACCGGGACTCAGGCACAGATACGCAGTATTTT.

This clone appeared a single time. This chain connects TRBV9 to TRBJ2-2; 9 nucleotides agree with TRBD2. Trimming took 0 bases from V and 4 from J; bases not matched to a gene: 10. Germline CDR1 is SGDLS and CDR2 is YYNGEE. This CDR3 has 18 residues. The CDR3 bases are TGTGCCAGCAGCGTAGATCCAGCGGGGGGCACTCGCACCGGGGAGCTGTTTTTT. Amino acids: CASSVDPAGGTRTGELFF.

This clone appeared once. This chain uses TRBV13 with TRBJ2-3, with 7 bases matching TRBD2. V gave up 1 base and J gave up 2 bases; unmatched junction bases: 9. Germline lookup yields CDR1 PRHDT and CDR2 FYEKMQ (reference sequence). The CDR3 runs to 17 residues. The DNA for the CDR3 is TGTGCCAGCAGCTTAGTTTCGGCGGGGGAGTTCACAGATACGCAGTATTTT. Translation gives CASSLVSAGEFTDTQYF.

V gene TRBV6-6 combines with J gene TRBJ1-1, with TRBD1 identical over 7 bases. Germline V gene lookup returns CDR1 MNHNY and CDR2 SVGAGI (reference sequence). With V trimmed by 0 bases and J by 5 bases, 6 bases remained unmatched. This CDR3 spans 15 amino acids. CDR3: CASSYSRDRGTEAFF. The CDR3 DNA reads TGTGCCAGCAGTTACTCCCGGGACAGAGGAACTGAAGCTTTCTTT.

This chain uses TRBV5-6 with TRBJ2-6; D ambiguous. This CDR3 region has 16 residues. V was cut by 4 bases and J by 0 bases, with 11 bases left in between. CDR1 and CDR2 (germline): SGHDT, YYEEEE. CDR3 nucleotide sequence: TGTGCCAGCAGCACGTACTTAACCTCTGGGGCCAACGTCCTGACTTTC. Residues: CASSTYLTSGANVLTF.

This clone has only a few counts. The chain is built from TRBV7-2 and TRBJ1-6; 8 bases line up with TRBD1. Trimming took 7 bases from V and 7 from J; bases not matched to a gene: 12. The CDR3 is 16 residues long. Per the germline V gene, CDR1 is SGHTA and CDR2 is FQGNSA. The CDR3 DNA follows: TGTGCCAGCAACCCCGGGACAGGTTTAGGGAATTCACCCCTCCACTTT. Amino acid sequence: CASNPGTGLGNSPLHF.

The V gene is TRBV2, the J gene TRBJ1-5, with 8 bases identical to TRBD1. With V trimmed by 6 bases and J by 0 bases, 10 bases remained unmatched. CDR3 length equals 17 residues. In germline, CDR1 is SNHLY, CDR2 FYNNEI. The CDR3 DNA reads TGTGCCAGCAGAGCCGGGACAGGTTCATATAGCAATCAGCCCCAGCATTTT. It encodes CASRAGTGSYSNQPQHF.

The V gene is TRBV11-2, the J gene TRBJ1-1, with D perhaps TRBD1 (5 bases). In germline, CDR1 is SGHAT, CDR2 FQNNGV. This CDR3 has 15 residues. Deletions cut 5 bases from V and 7 bases from J, with 20 bases between. The CDR3 DNA is TGTGCCAGCAGCGCCATCACTACCTACGGGGGTGAAGCTTTCTTT. Protein product: CASSAITTYGGEAFF.

This chain uses TRBV7-2 with TRBJ1-2; D gene ambiguous. The CDR3 totals 14 residues. The germline CDR1 and CDR2 sequences are SGHTA and FQGNSA. Trimming stripped 5 bases from V and 7 bases from J, with 17 bases between. The CDR3 coding sequence is TGTGCCAGCAGCACAGACCGAGCCATGGCTGGCTACACCTTC. It is translated as CASSTDRAMAGYTF.

Note on this clone: Other nucleotide sequences from this sample produce the same CDR3. The gene calls are TRBV5-1 and TRBJ2-3; D is possibly TRBD2 (5 bases). Germline CDR1 reads SGHRS; CDR2 reads YFSETQ. Trimming took off 2 bases at V and 0 bases at J, with 7 bases between the two ends. The CDR3 contains 14 residues. The chain's CDR3 is CASSFGLSTDTQYF. The DNA of the CDR3 is TGCGCCAGCAGCTTCGGACTTAGCACAGATACGCAGTATTTT.

The J gene is TRBJ1-1, the V gene TRBV19, with 8 bases matching TRBD1. Per germline, CDR1 LNHDA and CDR2 SQIVND (reference sequence). The CDR3 is 14 residues long. The V gene end was trimmed by 6 bases and the J gene end by 3 bases; junction bases not matched to a gene: 6. The CDR3 reads CASSLRGPDTEAFF. CDR3 in DNA: TGTGCCAGTAGCCTCAGGGGGCCCGACACTGAAGCTTTCTTT. The full variable domain, its missing parts supplied by reference TRBV19 and TRBJ1-1, is DGGITQSPKYLFRKEGQNVTLSCEQNLNHDAMYWYRQDPGQGLRLIYYSQIVNDFQKGDIAEGYSVSREKKESFPLTVTSAQKNPTAFYLCASSLRGPDTEAFFGQGTRLTVV.

Remarks on this clone: The sample carries other DNA sequences with the same CDR3. The J gene is TRBJ2-7, the V gene TRBV9; weak D call: TRBD2 (5 bases). The CDR3 extends over 15 amino acids. Per germline, CDR1 SGDLS and CDR2 YYNGEE. V was pared by 4 bases and J by 2 bases, with 16 bases between. The CDR3 bases are TGTGCCAGCAGCCCCCGGTCTGGAGGTGCCTACGAGCAGTACTTC. Translated: CASSPRSGGAYEQYF.

Of note for this clone: Other nucleotide sequences from this sample produce the same CDR3. The chain is built from TRBV19 and TRBJ2-1; 7 bases line up with TRBD2. The CDR3 runs to 12 residues. Germline CDR1 LNHDA, CDR2 SQIVND (reference sequence). V lost 3 bases, J lost 9 bases, and 2 bases stayed unmatched. DNA for the CDR3: TGTGCCAGTAGTATTTGGGGGGGTGAGCAGTTCTTC. Translated: CASSIWGGEQFF.

The chain has TRBV2 and TRBJ1-2, with D maybe TRBD1 (5 bases). In germline, CDR1 is SNHLY, CDR2 FYNNEI. This CDR3 has 15 amino acids. V shed 1 base and J shed 2 bases, with 11 bases lying between them. This chain's CDR3 is CASSEEQGMNYGYTF. The CDR3 nucleotides read TGTGCCAGCAGTGAAGAGCAGGGAATGAACTATGGCTACACCTTC.